These 27 T cell receptor beta chains came from one sample sequenced in a study of CD8 T cells in ankylosing spondylitis. TCRdb redid the calling of the 5' RACE reads with MiXCR, one entry per CDR3 protein. The sample has around 210,000 distinct CDR3 sequences; around 8% are singletons. Sequenced input: blood, either unsorted or a sorted T cell fraction (not recorded which). These receptors were taken from a female donor with ankylosing spondylitis or in good health (not recorded which).

Ten or more counts support this clonotype. The rearrangement joins TRBV9 to TRBJ2-7; TRBD2 agrees at 7 bases. Germline V gene sequence: CDR1 SGDLS, CDR2 YYNGEE. V lost 0 bases and J lost 4; bases outside the gene matches: 7. This CDR3 has 15 amino acids. The chain's CDR3 is CASSVGLAENYEQYF. The CDR3 DNA reads TGTGCCAGCAGCGTAGGTCTAGCGGAGAATTACGAGCAGTACTTC.

Ten or more counts support this clonotype. The V call is TRBV6-5, the J call TRBJ1-6, with D possibly being TRBD1 (6 bases). The CDR3 sequence is 13 residues long. Germline lookup yields CDR1 MNHEY and CDR2 SVGAGI. The V gene lost 4 bases and the J gene lost 10 bases, with 11 bases spanning the gap. DNA of the CDR3: TGTGCCAGCAGTTTCAGGGGAGAATCACCCCTCCACTTT. It is translated as CASSFRGESPLHF.

This clonotype was observed at least ten times. The CDR3 coding sequence is TGTGCCATCAGTGAGCCAGATCCCACTAGGTCGAGGAAAAACATTCAGTACTTC. Translation: CAISEPDPTRSRKNIQYF. The rearrangement uses TRBV10-3 and TRBJ2-4; the D gene is possibly TRBD2 (5 bases). The germline V and J ends were trimmed by 2 bases and 4 bases, with 21 bases remaining between them. This CDR3 is built from 18 residues. Germline CDR1 ENHRY, CDR2 SYGVKD.

The table lists this clonotype with many counts. The rearrangement joins TRBV12-3 or TRBV12-4 to TRBJ1-2; no clear D. The CDR3 has 14 amino acids. Trimming removed 4 bases from V and 4 bases from J, with 13 bases in between. The chain's CDR3 is CASSSRGEGYGYTF. As DNA, the CDR3 is TGTGCCAGCAGTTCCCGCGGGGAGGGCTATGGCTACACCTTC.

A few counts support this clonotype. The chain combines TRBV3-1 with TRBJ2-7, with no clear D. Trimming shortened V by 4 bases and J by 2 bases, and 6 bases separated the two germline ends. The CDR3 length is 12 residues. Per germline, CDR1 LGHDT and CDR2 YNNKEL (reference sequence). The CDR3 spells CASSPLPYEQYF. The CDR3 nucleotides read TGTGCCAGCAGCCCCTTACCCTACGAGCAGTACTTC.

This clonotype has ten or more counts. This chain connects TRBV6-2 or TRBV6-3 to TRBJ2-1; D is uncertain. Germline V lookup: CDR1 MNHEY, CDR2 SVGEGT. V dropped 6 bases and J dropped 2 bases, with 14 bases sitting between them. There are 15 residues in the CDR3. Here the CDR3 DNA reads TGTGCCAGCAGCCCACTCCTCGGGCCCTACAATGAGCAGTTCTTC. As protein: CASSPLLGPYNEQFF.

This clonotype came up many times. Written as DNA, the CDR3 is TGTGCCAGCAGGCGTCAGGCCGACTCCTACAATGAGCAGTTCTTC. It yields the protein CASRRQADSYNEQFF. This chain connects TRBV27 to TRBJ2-1; D unresolved. Germline assignment: CDR1 MNHEY and CDR2 SMNVEV (reference sequence). This CDR3 comprises 15 residues. Between the trimmed V and J ends, which lost 6 bases and 0 bases, there was a span of 12 bases.

The table lists this clonotype with many counts. The chain is built from TRBV7-2 and TRBJ2-2, with D possibly matching TRBD1 (6 bases). V was clipped by 5 bases and J by 9 bases, with 13 bases between them. Germline V CDR1 and CDR2: SGHTA, FQGNSA. The CDR3 runs to 13 residues. The CDR3 nucleotides read TGTGCCAGCAGCCCCGAACAGGGAAGGGAGCTGTTTTTT. Its protein product is CASSPEQGRELFF.

Many counts were recorded for this clonotype. CDR3 residues: CASSLRPWVTGVNQPQHF. For the CDR3, the DNA is TGTGCCAGCAGCTTACGCCCATGGGTTACAGGGGTAAATCAGCCCCAGCATTTT. V gene TRBV7-3 combines with J gene TRBJ1-5; 7 nucleotides agree with TRBD1. V was pared by 2 bases and J by 4 bases, with 14 bases of the junction left unmatched. The CDR3 consists of 18 residues. The germline V gene encodes CDR1 SGHTA and CDR2 FQGTGA. Complete variable domain (other parts from reference TRBV7-3 and TRBJ1-5): GAGVSQTPSNKVTEKGKYVELRCDPISGHTALYWYRQSLGQGPEFLIYFQGTGAADDSGLPNDRFFAVRPEGSVSTLKIQRTERGDSAVYLCASSLRPWVTGVNQPQHFGDGTRLSIL.

This clonotype was detected ten times or more. The rearrangement links TRBV5-5 to TRBJ2-2; D not certain. The CDR3 extends over 14 amino acids. Germline lookup yields CDR1 SGHKS and CDR2 YYEKEE (reference sequence). The V end was cut by 2 bases, the J end by 2 bases, with 7 bases between. The DNA of the CDR3 is TGTGCCAGCAGCTTTTTTGGCAACACCGGGGAGCTGTTTTTT. Translation gives CASSFFGNTGELFF.

This clonotype has a count of ten or more. J is TRBJ2-1 and V is TRBV7-2, with D possibly TRBD2 on 5 matching bases. V was clipped by 3 bases and J by 7 bases, with 16 bases between them. Germline V gene data show CDR1 as SGHTA and CDR2 as FQGNSA. This CDR3 is built from 15 residues. This chain's CDR3 is CASSLGMGGENEQFF. The CDR3 DNA sequence: TGTGCCAGCAGCTTGGGGATGGGTGGGGAGAATGAGCAGTTCTTC.

In regard to this clonotype: A clone one base away is much larger, so this may be a read error. As DNA, the CDR3 is TGTGCCGGCAGCTTAGAGCCTGCCCCCGAGCAGTACTTC. Amino acids: CAGSLEPAPEQYF. This chain joins TRBV11-2 and TRBJ2-7; D uncertain. The CDR3 has 13 amino acids. CDR1 and CDR2 (germline): SGHAT, FQNNGV.

The chain recombines TRBV2 with TRBJ2-7; D possibly corresponds to TRBD1 (6 bases). CDR3 length: 14 amino acids. Trimming cost V 5 bases and J 0 bases, with 11 bases left between them. Per germline, CDR1 SNHLY and CDR2 FYNNEI. CDR3 protein: CASSYRVNSYEQYF. The DNA of the CDR3 is TGTGCCAGCAGTTACAGGGTCAACTCCTACGAGCAGTACTTC.

This chain joins TRBV7-3 and TRBJ2-7, with 7 bases lining up with TRBD2. The CDR3 runs to 15 residues. V lost 5 bases, J lost 0 bases, and 7 bases stayed unmatched. Germline CDR1 is SGHTA and CDR2 is FQGTGA. DNA of the CDR3: TGTGCCAGCAGCCCCTCCGGGACTACCTCCTACGAGCAGTACTTC. Its translation: CASSPSGTTSYEQYF.

This clonotype was recorded at least ten times. V gene TRBV4-3 combines with J gene TRBJ2-5; no reliable D call. Trimming took 1 base from V and 5 from J, leaving 14 bases between them. This CDR3 has 15 amino acids. CDR1 LGHNA and CDR2 YSLEER come from the germline V gene. In DNA form, the CDR3 reads TGCGCCAGCAGCCAAGGGGCTCTTAGGATGGAGACCCAGTACTTC. Its protein product is CASSQGALRMETQYF.

The CDR3 here is CALAGNNEQFF. CDR3 nucleotide sequence: TGTGCCCTGGCAGGGAACAATGAGCAGTTCTTC. The V call is TRBV28, the J call TRBJ2-1, with D possibly being TRBD1 (5 bases). CDR3 length: 11 residues. CDR1 MDHEN and CDR2 SYDVKM come from the germline V gene. V was clipped by 11 bases and J by 5 bases, with 10 bases between them. The variable domain in full, with the rest retrieved from reference TRBV28 and TRBJ2-1, is DVKVTQSSRYLVKRTGEKVFLECVQDMDHENMFWYRQDPGLGLRLIYFSYDVKMKEKGDIPEGYSVSREKKERFSLILESASTNQTSMYLCALAGNNEQFFGPGTRLTVL.

This clonotype was detected ten times or more. The genes are TRBV6-2 or TRBV6-3 and TRBJ2-1; either TRBD1 or TRBD2 may fit D (5 bases each). The CDR3 is 12 amino acids. V gave up 8 bases and J gave up 9 bases, with 14 bases separating them. Germline CDR1 MNHEY, CDR2 SVGEGT. The CDR3 sequence: CASGEGKVEQFF. CDR3 DNA: TGTGCCAGCGGTGAGGGGAAGGTTGAGCAGTTCTTC.

The genes are TRBV5-6 and TRBJ2-1, with D unclear. CDR1 is SGHDT, CDR2 YYEEEE, per germline. Trimming left V 4 bases short and J 8 bases short, with 19 bases between. The CDR3 contains 15 residues. CDR3: CASSRRGPLRDEQFF. In DNA, the CDR3 is TGTGCCAGCAGCCGCCGTGGACCATTAAGGGATGAGCAGTTCTTC.

This clonotype has ten or more counts. The V and J genes are TRBV6-5 and TRBJ2-3, with D perhaps assigned TRBD1 or TRBD2 (6 bases each). Looked up from germline, CDR1 is MNHEY and CDR2 is SVGAGI. Trimming took off 2 bases at V and 3 bases at J, with 15 bases between the two ends. The CDR3 is 16 residues long. The CDR3 DNA sequence: TGTGCCAGCAGTTACAGGGGGGCGGCGGGGACAGATACGCAGTATTTT. It codes for CASSYRGAAGTDTQYF.

The table lists this clonotype with a few counts. The chain employs TRBV28 and TRBJ2-3; D remains ambiguous. Germline V gene lookup returns CDR1 MDHEN and CDR2 SYDVKM. The V end was cut by 1 base, the J end by 2 bases, with 10 bases between. The CDR3 covers 15 residues. CDR3 sequence (DNA): TGTGCCAGCAGTTTATCGCCGCCCATCACAGATACGCAGTATTTT. Amino acids: CASSLSPPITDTQYF.

In its sample, this clonotype was seen a few times. The rearrangement uses TRBV20-1 and TRBJ2-5, with a weak D call TRBD2 (6 bases). Germline CDR1 is DFQATT and CDR2 is SNEGSKA (reference sequence). With 0 bases removed from V and 0 bases from J, the gap between germline ends came to 11 bases. The CDR3 has 15 residues. CDR3 bases: TGCAGTGCTAGAGATGCGACTAGGTACCAAGAGACCCAGTACTTC. Residues: CSARDATRYQETQYF.

The rearrangement links TRBV7-2 to TRBJ1-5; D call uncertain. Per germline, CDR1 SGHTA and CDR2 FQGNSA. V lost 3 bases, J lost 2 bases, and 8 bases lay in between. The CDR3 extends over 14 amino acids. CDR3 amino acids: CASSFRAGNQPQHF. The CDR3 DNA follows: TGTGCCAGCAGCTTTCGCGCGGGCAATCAGCCCCAGCATTTT. The variable domain in full, with the rest retrieved from reference TRBV7-2 and TRBJ1-5, is GAGVSQSPSNKVTEKGKDVELRCDPISGHTALYWYRQSLGQGLEFLIYFQGNSAPDKSGLPSDRFSAERTGGSVSTLTIQRTQQEDSAVYLCASSFRAGNQPQHFGDGTRLSIL.

This clonotype was counted many times. This rearrangement joins TRBV7-2 to TRBJ1-2; 7 bases fit TRBD1. After removal of 5 bases from V and 2 bases from J, the junction contained 2 bases not matched to a gene. CDR1 SGHTA and CDR2 FQGNSA come from the germline V gene. The CDR3 length is 13 residues. CDR3 coding DNA: TGTGCCAGCAGCCACAGGGGAAACTATGGCTACACCTTC. Translated: CASSHRGNYGYTF.

This clonotype was seen repeatedly, ten times or more. This chain joins TRBV2 and TRBJ1-3, with D unclear. Trimming cost V 0 bases and J 0 bases, with 12 bases left between them. Germline CDR1 SNHLY, CDR2 FYNNEI. This CDR3 is built from 17 residues. CDR3 in amino acids: CASSEALEGYSGNTIYF. CDR3 DNA sequence: TGTGCCAGCAGTGAAGCGCTTGAGGGATACTCTGGAAACACCATATATTTT.

This clonotype was seen many times. J is TRBJ1-1 and V is TRBV12-3 or TRBV12-4; the match to TRBD1 covers 9 bases. V lost 7 bases, J lost 1 base, and 4 bases stayed unmatched. CDR3 length equals 14 residues. CDR3 loop: CASTLDRGNTEAFF. The CDR3 DNA is TGTGCCAGCACTCTGGACAGGGGGAACACTGAAGCTTTCTTT.

This clonotype was recorded many times. This rearrangement joins TRBV5-1 to TRBJ2-4, with 7 bases matching TRBD1. CDR1 SGHRS and CDR2 YFSETQ come from the germline V gene. The J segment lost 5 bases and the V segment lost 5 bases, leaving 10 bases of the junction unmatched. CDR3 length: 15 amino acids. The CDR3 is CASRFGQAWENIQYF. The CDR3 DNA is TGCGCCAGCAGATTCGGACAGGCCTGGGAAAACATTCAGTACTTC.

This clonotype has at least ten counts. This chain joins TRBV27 and TRBJ2-7; D possibly corresponds to TRBD1 (6 bases). The germline V gene encodes CDR1 MNHEY and CDR2 SMNVEV (reference sequence). The CDR3 has 15 amino acids. The ends were cut back, 7 bases at V and 3 bases at J, with 19 bases in the middle. CDR3 nucleotides: TGTGCCAGCACCCCTGGGTGGGGGCCAGGCTACGAGCAGTACTTC. Its protein product is CASTPGWGPGYEQYF.